Listed below are T cell receptor beta chains from one sample, sequenced in a study of HIV-infected patients and healthy controls. MiXCR, run by TCRdb on the 5' RACE reads, gives a single entry per CDR3 protein. The sample has some 17,000 distinct CDR3 sequences, 16% seen once. The sequencing input was CD8+ T cells from blood. All receptors derive from a human donor in good health. The CDR3 runs from the conserved cysteine through the conserved F or W. Each record gives: J gene, clone size, V gene, D gene, CDR3 protein, CDR3 DNA. The D gene is left open where the match is weak. Clone sizes are given selectively: once, few, many, or a class where the clone is expanded.

TRBJ2-3 | many | TRBV27 | TRBD2 | CASRPAGGQGDTQYF | TGTGCCAGCAGACCAGCGGGGGGGCAGGGAGATACGCAGTATTTT
TRBJ1-1 | - | TRBV5-6 | - | CASSLIGGGTEAFF | TGTGCCAGCAGCTTGATAGGGGGTGGAACTGAAGCTTTCTTT
TRBJ2-1 | many | TRBV4-1 | - | CASSQDEGMGYNEQFF | TGCGCCAGCAGCCAAGATGAGGGTATGGGATACAATGAGCAGTTCTTC
TRBJ2-3 | - | TRBV2 | - | CASSAEVGRGTTSTDTQYF | TGTGCCAGCAGTGCCGAGGTGGGGAGGGGGACCACTAGCACAGATACGCAGTATTTT
TRBJ2-1 | many | TRBV5-5 | - | CASSFGYEQFF | TGTGCCAGCAGCTTCGGTTATGAGCAGTTCTTC
TRBJ1-4 | many | TRBV28 | - | CASKGWATNEKLFF | TGTGCCAGCAAGGGGTGGGCAACTAATGAAAAACTGTTTTTT
TRBJ2-1 | many | TRBV24-1 | - | CATSDLRRGNEQFF | TGTGCCACCAGTGATTTACGACGAGGGAATGAGCAGTTCTTC
TRBJ2-3 | many | TRBV12-3/TRBV12-4 | TRBD2 | CASRTSGSRNTQYF | TGTGCCAGCAGAACTAGCGGGAGTAGGAATACGCAGTATTTT
TRBJ2-3 | many | TRBV28 | - | CASSNPREDTQYF | TGTGCCAGCAGCAACCCGAGGGAAGATACGCAGTATTTT
TRBJ1-5 | many | TRBV7-9 | - | CASSLEGLNQPQHF | TGTGCCAGCAGCTTAGAAGGGCTAAATCAGCCCCAGCATTTT
TRBJ2-1 | many | TRBV14 | - | CASSQVGQYNEQFF | TGTGCCAGCAGCCAAGTTGGACAGTACAATGAGCAGTTCTTC
TRBJ1-1 | many | TRBV12-3/TRBV12-4 | - | CASSFLGTEAFF | TGTGCCAGCAGTTTTTTAGGCACTGAAGCTTTCTTT
TRBJ2-3 | few | TRBV7-9 | - | CASSVGSSPGTDTQYF | TGTGCCAGCAGCGTAGGGAGTTCGCCGGGCACAGATACGCAGTATTTT
TRBJ2-5 | - | TRBV12-3/TRBV12-4 | - | CASSFGETQYF | TGTGCCAGCAGTTTTGGAGAGACCCAGTACTTC
TRBJ2-1 | many | TRBV3-1 | TRBD1 | CASSPRDRGNYNEQFF | TGTGCCAGCAGCCCAAGGGACAGGGGGAACTACAATGAGCAGTTCTTC
TRBJ2-1 | many | TRBV21-1 | - | CALAPVGDNEQFF | TGTGCCCTGGCCCCGGTTGGGGACAATGAGCAGTTCTTC
TRBJ2-1 | many | TRBV12-3/TRBV12-4 | - | CASSLPDVVTIPSSYNEQFF | TGTGCCAGCAGTTTACCTGACGTGGTAACCATCCCAAGCTCCTACAATGAGCAGTTCTTC
TRBJ2-3 | many | TRBV7-8 | - | CASSLVGGADTQYF | TGTGCCAGCAGCTTAGTGGGGGGAGCGGATACGCAGTATTTT
TRBJ2-7 | many | TRBV12-3/TRBV12-4 | - | CASSHSYEQYF | TGTGCCAGCAGTCATTCCTACGAGCAGTACTTC
TRBJ1-6 | many | TRBV27 | - | CASSLSPLNSPLHF | TGTGCCAGCAGTTTATCGCCCCTTAATTCACCCCTCCACTTT
TRBJ2-7 | - | TRBV6-5 | TRBD1 | CASSHESGTALYEQYF | TGTGCCAGCAGTCACGAATCCGGGACAGCCCTCTACGAGCAGTACTTC
TRBJ2-7 | many | TRBV9 | TRBD1 | CASSGQGARYEQYF | TGTGCCAGCAGCGGACAGGGGGCGCGTTACGAGCAGTACTTC
TRBJ2-7 | many | TRBV28 | - | CASSSNEGQALYEQYF | TGTGCCAGCAGTTCCAACGAAGGACAAGCCCTTTACGAGCAGTACTTC
TRBJ2-1 | many | TRBV9 | TRBD2 | CASNLAGSSYNEQFF | TGTGCCAGCAACTTAGCGGGTAGCTCCTACAATGAGCAGTTCTTC
TRBJ2-7 | few | TRBV5-1 | - | CASSTGREQYF | TGCGCCAGCAGTACGGGTCGCGAGCAGTACTTC
TRBJ1-5 | - | TRBV19 | TRBD1 | CASSISLWTGGGNQPQHF | TGTGCCAGTAGTATAAGCCTTTGGACAGGGGGCGGCAATCAGCCCCAGCATTTT
TRBJ1-1 | many | TRBV4-3 | - | CASSQVEGNTEAFF | TGCGCCAGCAGCCAAGTGGAAGGGAACACTGAAGCTTTCTTT
TRBJ2-7 | many | TRBV5-1 | TRBD2 | CASSSRDYQTYEQYF | TGCGCCAGCAGCTCCCGGGACTACCAAACCTACGAGCAGTACTTC
TRBJ2-5 | large | TRBV28 | TRBD2 | CASSFGGAGDQETQYF | TGTGCCAGCAGTTTTGGCGGCGCGGGGGACCAAGAGACCCAGTACTTC
TRBJ2-7 | many | TRBV27 | - | CASSIGPAPIEQYF | TGTGCCAGCAGCATCGGGCCGGCCCCTATCGAGCAGTACTTC
TRBJ1-2 | medium-sized | TRBV4-3 | - | CASSQESGRLNGYTF | TGCGCCAGCAGCCAAGAGTCCGGTAGGCTGAATGGCTACACCTTC
TRBJ1-1 | many | TRBV28 | - | CASSPPAPREAFF | TGTGCCAGCAGTCCCCCCGCACCTCGTGAAGCTTTCTTT
TRBJ1-4 | many | TRBV29-1 | - | CSVEDHTGGEEKLFF | TGCAGCGTTGAAGATCATACGGGAGGCGAGGAAAAACTGTTTTTT
TRBJ2-5 | many | TRBV13 | TRBD1 | CASSSGQGLETQYF | TGTGCCAGCAGCTCGGGACAGGGCCTGGAGACCCAGTACTTC
TRBJ2-3 | - | TRBV2 | - | CASSAEVGMGTTSTDTQYF | TGTGCCAGCAGTGCCGAGGTGGGGATGGGGACCACTAGCACAGATACGCAGTATTTT
TRBJ1-4 | - | TRBV21-1 | - | CASSKSSRPKLFF | TGTGCCAGCAGCAAATCATCCCGGCCGAAACTGTTTTTT
TRBJ2-1 | - | TRBV19 | - | CASHYAHEQFF | TGTGCCAGTCACTACGCCCATGAGCAGTTCTTC
TRBJ2-5 | few | TRBV6-5 | - | CASSYAPRRPETQYF | TGTGCCAGCAGTTATGCCCCTCGGAGGCCAGAGACCCAGTACTTC
TRBJ1-1 | few | TRBV9 | - | CASSVRGGTEAFF | TGTGCCAGCAGCGTACGGGGGGGGACTGAAGCTTTCTTT
TRBJ2-2 | many | TRBV11-2 | - | CASSLVRDTGELFF | TGTGCCAGCAGCTTAGTCAGGGACACCGGGGAGCTGTTTTTT
TRBJ2-2 | - | TRBV19 | - | CASSMASTGELFF | TGTGCCAGTAGTATGGCTAGCACCGGGGAGCTGTTTTTT
TRBJ2-7 | many | TRBV5-1 | - | CASSLSLAVAEEQYF | TGCGCCAGCAGCTTGTCGTTGGCGGTTGCGGAAGAGCAGTACTTC
TRBJ1-1 | few | TRBV2 | - | CASSEDGDTEAFF | TGTGCCAGCAGTGAAGACGGCGACACTGAAGCTTTCTTT
TRBJ2-5 | - | TRBV7-9 | - | CASSIAEETQYF | TGTGCCAGCTCAATCGCAGAGGAGACCCAGTACTTC
TRBJ2-7 | few | TRBV4-3 | - | CASSRTMETGSKYF | TGCGCCAGCAGCCGGACGATGGAAACAGGGTCGAAATACTTC
TRBJ1-5 | - | TRBV4-3 | - | CASSQDLQTNQPQHF | TGCGCCAGCAGCCAAGATCTACAGACAAATCAGCCCCAGCATTTT
TRBJ1-1 | - | TRBV19 | - | CASKWVGTEAFF | TGTGCCAGTAAGTGGGTGGGCACTGAAGCTTTCTTT
TRBJ2-7 | medium-sized | TRBV5-6 | - | CASSSEGQNYEQYF | TGTGCCAGCAGCTCGGAGGGCCAGAACTACGAGCAGTACTTC
TRBJ1-1 | - | TRBV9 | - | CASSDRVEAFF | TGTGCCAGCAGCGACAGGGTTGAAGCTTTCTTT
TRBJ2-7 | few | TRBV12-3/TRBV12-4 | - | CASSLPPGYEQYF | TGTGCCAGCAGTCTCCCCCCAGGGTACGAGCAGTACTTC